These 23 T cell receptor beta chains originate from one sample sequenced in a study of shared clonotypes between healthy human individuals. Method: immunoSEQ multiplex PCR; TCRdb's copy keeps in-frame clones and lacks some. The repertoire holds around 2,000,000 clones, with approximately 94% as singletons. Naive CD8 populations comprised CD45RO-negative cells positively selected for CCR7, excluding terminally differentiated effector memory CD45RA+ cells. Sequencing used naive CD8+ T cells sorted from blood. Receptor source: a man aged 18 to 30 in good health.

The chain joins TRBV14 to TRBJ2-7; D might be TRBD1 (5 bases). This CDR3 spans 15 amino acids. V lost 8 bases to trimming and J lost 0 bases, with 17 bases between them. Germline V CDR1 and CDR2: SGHDN, FVKESK. The CDR3: CASSDTGFHSYEQYF. The CDR3 coding sequence is TGTGCCAGCTCGGACACCGGTTTTCACTCCTACGAGCAGTACTTC.

Comments on this clone: Other nucleotide sequences from this sample produce the same CDR3. This chain connects TRBV27 to TRBJ1-4; D remains ambiguous. Germline V lookup: CDR1 MNHEY, CDR2 SMNVEV (reference sequence). The V and J ends lost 3 bases and 8 bases respectively, with 13 bases between them. This CDR3 contains 14 residues. The CDR3 region has the DNA TGTGCCAGCAGTTTCACGGGGAGTGGGGAAAAACTGTTTTTT. This sequence encodes CASSFTGSGEKLFF.

The chain is built from TRBV27 and TRBJ1-2, with TRBD1 matching 9 bases. V lost 6 bases and J lost 7; bases outside the gene matches: 6. The germline V gene has CDR1 MNHEY and CDR2 SMNVEV (reference sequence). This CDR3 spans 13 amino acids. The CDR3 DNA is TGTGCCAGCAGCCAAGGGACAGGGCGTGGCTACACCTTC. This sequence encodes CASSQGTGRGYTF.

CDR3 bases: TGCGCCAGCAGCTTGGCCGCAGGGATTAATGAAAAACTGTTTTTT. Translated, it gives CASSLAAGINEKLFF. The J gene is TRBJ1-4, the V gene TRBV5-1; the D gene is possibly TRBD1 (5 bases). Trimming removed 0 bases from V and 4 bases from J, with 10 bases in between. The V gene's germline CDR1 is SGHRS and CDR2 YFSETQ. The CDR3 is 15 residues long.

This chain joins TRBV18 and TRBJ2-2; unclear D gene. The CDR3 contains 16 residues. CDR1 and CDR2 from the germline V gene are KGHSH and LQKENI. Deletions cut 6 bases from V and 0 bases from J, with 14 bases between. Here the CDR3 reads CASSPTPHANTGELFF. The DNA of the CDR3 is TGTGCCAGCTCCCCGACCCCTCACGCGAACACCGGGGAGCTGTTTTTT. Based on the CDR3 plus reference TRBV18 and TRBJ2-2, the full variable domain is NAGVMQNPRHLVRRRGQEARLRCSPMKGHSHVYWYRQLPEEGLKFMVYLQKENIIDESGMPKERFSAEFPKEGPSILRIQQVVRGDSAAYFCASSPTPHANTGELFFGEGSRLTVL.

The chain combines TRBV11-2 with TRBJ2-7, with D perhaps TRBD1 (6 bases). Germline CDR1 SGHAT, CDR2 FQNNGV. The CDR3 spans 15 residues. The V and J ends lost 1 base and 6 bases respectively, with 16 bases between them. The CDR3 DNA follows: TGTGCCAGCAGCTTAGTTACAGGGACCCTAAGCGAGCAGTACTTC. Protein product: CASSLVTGTLSEQYF. The variable domain in full, with the rest retrieved from reference TRBV11-2 and TRBJ2-7, is EAGVAQSPRYKIIEKRQSVAFWCNPISGHATLYWYQQILGQGPKLLIQFQNNGVVDDSQLPKDRFSAERLKGVDSTLKIQPAKLEDSAVYLCASSLVTGTLSEQYFGPGTRLTVT.

The chain joins TRBV2 to TRBJ2-7, with a tentative D call TRBD2 (6 bases). Germline V gives CDR1 SNHLY, CDR2 FYNNEI. Trimming stripped 3 bases from V and 2 bases from J, with 11 bases between. This CDR3 is 14 amino acids long. The CDR3 loop reads CASSEEGPTYEQYF. The DNA of the CDR3 is TGTGCCAGCAGTGAGGAGGGGCCAACCTACGAGCAGTACTTC.

This chain uses TRBV9 with TRBJ1-3, with TRBD1 matching 8 bases. CDR1 is SGDLS and CDR2 is YYNGEE in the germline V gene. There are 15 residues in the CDR3. Trimming at V came to 3 bases and at J to 4 bases, leaving 6 bases not matched to a gene. DNA of the CDR3: TGTGCCAGCAGCGCCAACGACAGGGGAGGAAACACCATATATTTT. It codes for CASSANDRGGNTIYF.

The chain combines TRBV2 with TRBJ1-5; 8 bases fit TRBD1. CDR1 and CDR2 (germline): SNHLY, FYNNEI. The ends lost 4 bases at V and 2 bases at J; junction bases unmatched: 16. The length of the CDR3 is 19 residues. In nucleotides, the CDR3 is TGTGCCAGCAGTGTGACAGGGGATGGAATATCCGATGGCAATCAGCCCCAGCATTTT. It codes for CASSVTGDGISDGNQPQHF.

V and J are TRBV13 and TRBJ2-3; TRBD1 matches 9 bases. The V gene's germline CDR1 is PRHDT and CDR2 FYEKMQ (reference sequence). The CDR3 is made up of 17 amino acids. V gave up 5 bases and J gave up 0 bases; unmatched junction bases: 9. This CDR3 is CASSGPGQGFSTDTQYF. CDR3 DNA sequence: TGTGCCAGCAGCGGACCGGGACAGGGCTTTAGCACAGATACGCAGTATTTT. Combining the CDR3 with reference TRBV13 and TRBJ2-3 gives the whole variable domain AAGVIQSPRHLIKEKRETATLKCYPIPRHDTVYWYQQGPGQDPQFLISFYEKMQSDKGSIPDRFSAQQFSDYHSELNMSSLELGDSALYFCASSGPGQGFSTDTQYFGPGTRLTVL.

V and J are TRBV9 and TRBJ1-6; TRBD1 might be the D (5 bases). Germline V lookup: CDR1 SGDLS, CDR2 YYNGEE. This CDR3 has 14 residues. Trimming took 3 bases from V and 8 from J, leaving 12 bases between them. The CDR3 here is CASSAGGGDSPLHF. CDR3 coding DNA: TGTGCCAGCAGCGCTGGGGGGGGAGATTCACCCCTCCACTTT.

The V call is TRBV28, the J call TRBJ1-1; no reliable D call. Germline V gene sequence: CDR1 MDHEN, CDR2 SYDVKM. Deletions cut 3 bases from V and 2 bases from J, with 10 bases between. The CDR3 is 14 amino acids. In DNA form, the CDR3 reads TGTGCCAGCAGTTTCTCTGGGGAAAACACTGAAGCTTTCTTT. It is translated as CASSFSGENTEAFF. The complete variable domain, with remaining parts taken from reference TRBV28 and TRBJ1-1, reads DVKVTQSSRYLVKRTGEKVFLECVQDMDHENMFWYRQDPGLGLRLIYFSYDVKMKEKGDIPEGYSVSREKKERFSLILESASTNQTSMYLCASSFSGENTEAFFGQGTRLTVV.

The V call is TRBV12-1, the J call TRBJ1-2. TRBV12-1 is a pseudogene locus. The CDR3 sequence is 8 residues long. The CDR3 DNA is TGTGGCCTATATGGCTACACCTTC. As protein: CGLYGYTF.

The gene calls are TRBV11-2 and TRBJ2-3; D remains unclear. CDR1 is SGHAT, CDR2 FQNNGV, per germline. With 6 bases removed from V and 6 bases from J, the gap between germline ends came to 10 bases. The CDR3 totals 12 residues. The CDR3 loop reads CASSYARDTQYF. Written as DNA, the CDR3 is TGTGCCAGCAGTTATGCGAGGGATACGCAGTATTTT.

The V and J genes are TRBV5-1 and TRBJ1-2; D gene unclear. Per germline, CDR1 SGHRS and CDR2 YFSETQ. This CDR3 region has 16 residues. V lost 1 base and J lost 1, with 14 bases in between. The CDR3 loop reads CASSLFVRRINYGYTF. CDR3 bases: TGCGCCAGCAGCTTGTTTGTCCGGAGGATTAACTATGGCTACACCTTC.

This chain joins TRBV15 and TRBJ2-7; D unresolved. The CDR3 loop spans 11 amino acids. Trimming left V 6 bases short and J 4 bases short, with 7 bases between. Germline V gives CDR1 LNHNV, CDR2 YYDKDF (reference sequence). CDR3 DNA: TGTGCCACCAGTCCAGATTACGAGCAGTACTTC. This codes for CATSPDYEQYF.

The chain couples TRBV6-6 to TRBJ2-7, with D unclear. The CDR3 is 15 amino acids. Germline-derived CDR1 and CDR2 are MNHNY and SVGAGI (reference sequence). The germline V and J ends were trimmed by 0 bases and 2 bases, with 11 bases remaining between them. The CDR3 sequence is CASSYSDGLAYEQYF. DNA for the CDR3: TGTGCCAGCAGTTACTCAGACGGGCTAGCCTACGAGCAGTACTTC.

V usage is TRBV4-3 and J usage is TRBJ2-7; 10 nucleotides align to TRBD2. The CDR3 totals 19 residues. The V segment lost 3 bases and the J segment 5 bases; nucleotides outside the gene matches: 19. The germline CDR1 and CDR2 sequences are LGHNA and YSLEER. The DNA for the CDR3 is TGCGCCAGCAGCCAGGCCTATGTTGGGACTAGCGTATTAGGGCACGAGCAGTACTTC. It translates to CASSQAYVGTSVLGHEQYF.

As for this clone: The same CDR3 can be traced to other DNA sequences in this sample. V is TRBV6-6 and J is TRBJ1-1, with a weak D call TRBD1 (5 bases). The V gene's germline CDR1 is MNHNY and CDR2 SVGAGI (reference sequence). The CDR3 is made up of 13 amino acids. The V end lost 0 bases, the J end lost 5 bases, and 7 bases lay between the germline ends. CDR3: CASSYSGGTEAFF. The CDR3 DNA reads TGTGCCAGCAGTTACTCTGGGGGGACTGAAGCTTTCTTT.

The gene calls are TRBV27 and TRBJ2-1; D uncertain. V lost 5 bases to trimming and J lost 7 bases, with 12 bases between them. The CDR3 loop spans 13 amino acids. Germline V gene sequence: CDR1 MNHEY, CDR2 SMNVEV (reference sequence). The CDR3 spells CASSPFPGNEQFF. Written as DNA, the CDR3 is TGTGCCAGCAGTCCTTTCCCTGGGAATGAGCAGTTCTTC.

The chain carries TRBV28 and TRBJ2-1; the D gene is possibly TRBD1 (6 bases). V was trimmed by 4 bases and J by 1 base, leaving 14 bases between them. Germline CDR1 reads MDHEN; CDR2 reads SYDVKM. This CDR3 contains 16 residues. In DNA form, the CDR3 reads TGTGCCAGCAGTTCAGTGACAGGATGGTCCTACAATGAGCAGTTCTTC. It specifies CASSSVTGWSYNEQFF.

The chain employs TRBV19 and TRBJ1-6; D may be TRBD1 (5 bases). Between the trimmed V and J ends, which lost 7 bases and 9 bases, there was a span of 16 bases. Germline loops: CDR1 LNHDA, CDR2 SQIVND (reference sequence). The CDR3 sequence is 14 residues long. Here the CDR3 reads CASTSEGSGSPLHF. The CDR3, as DNA: TGTGCCAGTACCTCGGAGGGGAGTGGTTCACCCCTCCACTTT.

The V call is TRBV5-6, the J call TRBJ2-7; D unclear. The germline V gene encodes CDR1 SGHDT and CDR2 YYEEEE. The CDR3 covers 13 residues. V was clipped by 1 base and J by 4 bases, with 9 bases between them. This CDR3 is CASSLTDGYEQYF. CDR3 nucleotide sequence: TGTGCCAGCAGCTTGACGGATGGTTACGAGCAGTACTTC.